This TCR beta chain was identified in a study of OX40 agonist ivuxolimab in advanced cancers. The overall study: Antecedent anti-PD-1, anti-PD-L1 or anti-CTLA-4 therapy was permissible, with 35% to 40% having received some. Partial responses were observed in three patients, of whom one had hepatocellular carcinoma and two had cutaneous melanoma.

The assay was immunoSEQ multiplex PCR, and TCRdb's table has in-frame clones only and misses some. The sample yields some 18,000 clones, about 90% seen once. Trimming removed 0 bases from V and 8 bases from J, with 9 bases in between. Germline CDR1 SGDLS, CDR2 YYNGEE. CDR3 length: 14 amino acids. The chain recombines TRBV9 with TRBJ1-6, with D unclear. The TCR originated in an adult with an advanced solid tumor such as melanoma, head and neck, liver or kidney cancer. This specimen consisted of CD4+ or CD8+ T cells sorted from blood, obtained in a trial of the OX40 agonist ivuxolimab. Here the CDR3 DNA reads TGTGCCAGCAGCGTAGGGGGAATGTATTCACCCCTCCACTTT. Its protein is CASSVGGMYSPLHF. The full variable domain, with the rest looked up from reference TRBV9 and TRBJ1-6, is DSGVTQTPKHLITATGQRVTLRCSPRSGDLSVYWYQQSLDQGLQFLIQYYNGEERAKGNILERFSAQQFPDLHSELNLSSLELGDSALYFCASSVGGMYSPLHFGNGTRLTVT.